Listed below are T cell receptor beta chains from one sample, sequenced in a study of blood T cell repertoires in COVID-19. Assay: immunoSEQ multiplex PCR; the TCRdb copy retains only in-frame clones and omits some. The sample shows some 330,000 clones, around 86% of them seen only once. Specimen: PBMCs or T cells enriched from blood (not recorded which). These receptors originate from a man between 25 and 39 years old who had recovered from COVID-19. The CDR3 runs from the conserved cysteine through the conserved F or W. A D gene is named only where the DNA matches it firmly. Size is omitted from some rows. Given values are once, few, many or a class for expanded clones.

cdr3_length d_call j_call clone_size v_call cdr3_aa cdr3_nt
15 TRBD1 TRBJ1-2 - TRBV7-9 CASSNRDRGLYGYTF TGTGCCAGCAGCAACCGGGACAGGGGTCTCTATGGCTACACCTTC
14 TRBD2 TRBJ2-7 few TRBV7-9 CASSSGLAGDEQYF TGTGCCAGCAGCTCCGGACTAGCGGGAGACGAGCAGTACTTC
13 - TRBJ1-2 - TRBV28 CASPSGVNYGYTF TGTGCCAGCCCCTCGGGAGTTAACTATGGCTACACCTTC
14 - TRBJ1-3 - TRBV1 CTSTNGVSGNTIYF TGCACCAGCACGAACGGGGTATCTGGAAACACCATATATTTT
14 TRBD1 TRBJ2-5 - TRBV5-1 CASTRRGHLETQYF TGCGCCAGCACCCGAAGGGGGCATTTGGAGACCCAGTACTTC
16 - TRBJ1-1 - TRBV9 CASSVGAGLENTEAFF TGTGCCAGCAGCGTAGGGGCAGGCCTGGAGAACACTGAAGCTTTCTTT
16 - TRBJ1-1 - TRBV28 CASSPYPSRGGTEAFF TGTGCCAGCAGTCCTTACCCGTCGAGGGGGGGCACTGAAGCTTTCTTT
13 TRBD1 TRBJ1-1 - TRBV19 CASNRGYLGEAFF TGTGCCAGTAACAGGGGCTATTTAGGTGAAGCTTTCTTT
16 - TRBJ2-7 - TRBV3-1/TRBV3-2 CASSPSGAGPSYEQYF TGTGCCAGCAGCCCCTCGGGAGCGGGCCCCTCCTACGAGCAGTACTTC
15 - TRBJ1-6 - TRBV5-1 CASSPGSGDNSPLHF TGCGCCAGCAGCCCCGGGTCGGGGGATAATTCACCCCTCCACTTT
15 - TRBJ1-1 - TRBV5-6 CASSLVVAGRTEAFF TGTGCCAGCAGCTTGGTCGTAGCGGGGAGGACTGAAGCTTTCTTT
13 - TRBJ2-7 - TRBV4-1 CASSQDGVHEQYF TGCGCCAGCAGCCAAGACGGAGTACACGAGCAGTACTTC
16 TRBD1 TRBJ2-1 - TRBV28 CASISLRDRGRYEQFF TGTGCCAGCATTTCCCTCCGGGACAGGGGGCGTTATGAGCAGTTCTTC
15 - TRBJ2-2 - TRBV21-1 CASSKQGPNTGELFF TGTGCCAGCAGCAAACAGGGCCCTAACACCGGGGAGCTGTTTTTT
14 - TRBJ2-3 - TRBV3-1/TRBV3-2 CASSQGFRGDTQYF TGTGCCAGCAGCCAAGGTTTCCGGGGAGATACGCAGTATTTT
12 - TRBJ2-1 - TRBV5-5 CASSFSYNEQFF TGTGCCAGCAGCTTCAGCTACAATGAGCAGTTCTTC
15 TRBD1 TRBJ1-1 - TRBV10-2 CASSEHNRGTTEAFF TGCGCCAGCAGTGAGCATAACAGGGGGACCACTGAAGCTTTCTTT
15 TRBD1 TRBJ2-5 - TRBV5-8 CASSLNRQGRETQYF TGTGCCAGCAGCTTGAATCGACAGGGGAGGGAGACCCAGTACTTC
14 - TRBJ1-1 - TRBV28 CASSTTGLGTEAFF TGTGCCAGCAGCACAACAGGGTTAGGCACTGAAGCTTTCTTT
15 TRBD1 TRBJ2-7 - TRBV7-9 CASSPSRQGATEQYF TGTGCCAGCAGCCCCTCGCGCCAGGGGGCGACCGAGCAGTACTTC
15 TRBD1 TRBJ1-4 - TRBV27 CASSLQGATNEKLFF TGTGCCAGCAGTTTGCAGGGGGCGACTAATGAAAAACTGTTTTTT
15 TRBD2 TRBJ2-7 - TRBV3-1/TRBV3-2 CASSHKAGGGYEQYF TGTGCCAGCAGCCACAAAGCGGGGGGCGGGTACGAGCAGTACTTC
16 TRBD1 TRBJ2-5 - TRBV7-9 CASSLALTGDYETQYF TGTGCCAGCAGCTTAGCCCTGACAGGGGATTATGAGACCCAGTACTTC
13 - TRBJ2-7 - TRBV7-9 CASSPSAAYEQYF TGTGCCAGCAGCCCGTCTGCGGCCTACGAGCAGTACTTC
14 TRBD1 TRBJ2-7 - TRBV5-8 CASSLDRGTNEQYF TGTGCCAGCAGCTTGGACAGGGGGACCAACGAGCAGTACTTC
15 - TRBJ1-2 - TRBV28 CASSLVTFQRYGYTF TGTGCCAGCAGTTTAGTTACGTTCCAGCGCTATGGCTACACCTTC
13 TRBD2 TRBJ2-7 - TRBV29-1 CSVSAGDSYEQYF TGCAGCGTATCAGCGGGGGACTCCTACGAGCAGTACTTC
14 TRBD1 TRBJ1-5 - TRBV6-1 CASSDNRGVKPQHF TGTGCCAGCAGTGACAACAGGGGGGTTAAGCCCCAGCATTTT